This TCR beta chain derives from a study of tumor and adjacent non-tumor tissue in lung cancer. Study in general: There were about twelve adenocarcinoma, a couple of squamous cell carcinoma and 1 small cell lung cancer cases. The patients, approximately nine men and several women, were about 30 to 85 with stage I to III disease.

The CDR3 is 14 amino acids. CDR1 is DFQATT and CDR2 is SNEGSKA in the germline V gene (reference sequence). TCRbeta libraries were built with three rounds of nested PCR, modified from ARM-PCR. TCRdb recomputed calls from the multiplex PCR reads with MiXCR, one row per CDR3 protein. The sample lists 120,000 or so distinct CDR3 sequences; approximately 66% were seen once. About this clonotype: A much larger clone is a single base away; this may be a read error.

The template was RNA from unsorted bulk tissue. Sequencing was done on a sample of lung tumor tissue. This clonotype originated in a man aged 25 to 40 with non-small cell lung cancer. V is TRBV20-1 and J is TRBJ1-6; 9 bases fit TRBD1. The DNA for the CDR3 is TGCAGTGCTAGAAGGGACAGGGCGGATTCACCCCTCAACTTT. The encoded protein is CSARRDRADSPLNF.